Following are 16 T cell receptor beta chains from one sample sequenced in a study of shared clonotypes between healthy human individuals (dated by TCRdb to about 2020). Library generation was performed with the immunoSEQ multiplex PCR assay. TCRdb provides this immuneACCESS table in a form limited to in-frame rearrangements. Some clones are lacking; in checked studies, under half of them reflect an unresolved V gene, and why the rest are absent is not known. In all, the sample holds some 690,000 clones, and around 90% of those were seen once. Together, the top ten hold 34% of the sample. Sequencing was performed on memory CD8+ T cells from PBMCs. Explained via the paper, the cell subset or site label denotes: CD45RO+ cells pooled with CCR7-negative TemRA cells. The receptors shown here come from a young man in good health. Some clones in this sample may be carry-over from other donors' samples.

The V and J genes are TRBV28 and TRBJ1-2, with D perhaps TRBD1 (5 bases). V lost 7 bases to trimming and J lost 5 bases, with 14 bases between them. CDR1 and CDR2 from the germline V gene are MDHEN and SYDVKM. This CDR3 is built from 13 residues. The CDR3 sequence: CASTPVGTYGYTF. Here the CDR3 DNA reads TGTGCCAGCACACCGGTCGGGACGTATGGCTACACCTTC.

This chain links TRBV15 with TRBJ2-5; D not resolved. The V end was cut by 0 bases, the J end by 1 base, with 12 bases between. The CDR3 runs 16 residues. In germline, CDR1 is LNHNV, CDR2 YYDKDF (reference sequence). CDR3 amino acids: CATSREGWQTQETQYF. In DNA, the CDR3 is TGTGCCACCAGCAGAGAGGGTTGGCAGACCCAAGAGACCCAGTACTTC.

This clone has only a few counts. The chain joins TRBV2 to TRBJ1-1, with TRBD1 as a possible D gene (5 bases). Germline CDR1 and CDR2: SNHLY and FYNNEI. V dropped 2 bases and J dropped 1 base, with 11 bases sitting between them. There are 15 residues in the CDR3. The CDR3 is CASSESRQRNTEAFF. CDR3 in DNA: TGTGCCAGCAGTGAATCGCGACAGCGGAACACTGAAGCTTTCTTT.

In regard to this clone: Other DNA sequences in this sample translate to the same CDR3. The chain is built from TRBV9 and TRBJ1-1, with D unresolved. Trimming pared 2 bases from V and 0 bases from J, leaving 5 bases between. Germline V gives CDR1 SGDLS, CDR2 YYNGEE. The CDR3 loop spans 13 amino acids. In DNA, the CDR3 is TGTGCCAGCAGCGTCGTCGTGAACACTGAAGCTTTCTTT. Encoded protein: CASSVVVNTEAFF.

The chain recombines TRBV4-3 with TRBJ2-7; TRBD2 agrees at 8 bases. The V segment lost 0 bases and the J segment 3 bases; nucleotides outside the gene matches: 10. The CDR3 length is 17 residues. Germline V gives CDR1 LGHNA, CDR2 YSLEER. The CDR3 region is CASSQDPGTRLVYEQYF. CDR3 DNA: TGCGCCAGCAGCCAAGATCCTGGGACTAGGTTGGTCTACGAGCAGTACTTC.

The J gene is TRBJ2-2, the V gene TRBV30, with D possibly being TRBD2 (5 bases). CDR3 size: 16 residues. Trimming took off 5 bases at V and 4 bases at J, with 20 bases between the two ends. Germline V gene lookup returns CDR1 GTSNPN and CDR2 SVGIG (reference sequence). CDR3 sequence: CAWDKLGRAGTGELFF. The CDR3 DNA reads as TGTGCCTGGGACAAACTAGGAAGGGCGGGCACCGGGGAGCTGTTTTTT.

This clone came up a few times. This rearrangement joins TRBV4-3 to TRBJ1-1, with 7 nucleotides matching TRBD1. The CDR3 totals 14 residues. The V gene's germline CDR1 is LGHNA and CDR2 YSLEER. V was clipped by 7 bases and J by 3 bases; unmatched bases: 8. CDR3 in amino acids: CASKRQGGDTEAFF. CDR3 nucleotide sequence: TGCGCCAGCAAACGACAGGGAGGGGACACTGAAGCTTTCTTT.

The chain links TRBV7-2 to TRBJ2-5; D may be TRBD2 (5 bases). Trimming shortened V by 6 bases and J by 5 bases, and 16 bases separated the two germline ends. The germline V gene encodes CDR1 SGHTA and CDR2 FQGNSA. The CDR3 has 14 amino acids. CDR3 sequence: CASRLPAGRETQYF. CDR3 DNA: TGTGCCAGCAGGCTTCCTGCGGGCAGGGAGACCCAGTACTTC.

This sequence joins TRBV7-9 and TRBJ2-1; TRBD1 matches 7 bases. Trimming at V came to 4 bases and at J to 10 bases, leaving 13 bases not matched to a gene. CDR1 and CDR2 from the germline V gene are SEHNR and FQNEAQ (reference sequence). The CDR3 totals 15 residues. The CDR3 DNA follows: TGTGCCAGCAGCTCAACGGACAGGCCTGATGGGGAGCAGTTCTTC. Protein: CASSSTDRPDGEQFF.

This sequence joins TRBV7-8 and TRBJ2-5, with unresolved D. Looked up from germline, CDR1 is SGHVS and CDR2 is FQNEAQ. V was trimmed by 6 bases and J by 2 bases, leaving 4 bases between them. The CDR3 spans 11 residues. The CDR3 region has the DNA TGTGCCAGCAGATGGCAAGAGACCCAGTACTTC. Translation gives CASRWQETQYF.

The CDR3 region has the DNA TGTGCCAGCAGCTTATGGGGTAGAAGAGAGACCCAGTACTTC. It encodes CASSLWGRRETQYF. This chain uses TRBV13 with TRBJ2-5; D uncertain. The germline gives CDR1 PRHDT, CDR2 FYEKMQ (reference sequence). The CDR3 consists of 14 residues. V was trimmed by 2 bases and J by 4 bases, leaving 11 bases between them.

This rearrangement joins TRBV28 to TRBJ2-7; 8 bases line up with TRBD1. The CDR3 length is 15 residues. Germline V gene sequence: CDR1 MDHEN, CDR2 SYDVKM. V gave up 5 bases and J gave up 2 bases; unmatched junction bases: 8. The CDR3 DNA reads as TGTGCCAGCAGTAGTCTTCAGGGGGCCCCCTACGAGCAGTACTTC. This sequence encodes CASSSLQGAPYEQYF. Supplemented by reference TRBV28 and TRBJ2-7, the full variable domain reads DVKVTQSSRYLVKRTGEKVFLECVQDMDHENMFWYRQDPGLGLRLIYFSYDVKMKEKGDIPEGYSVSREKKERFSLILESASTNQTSMYLCASSSLQGAPYEQYFGPGTRLTVT.

The count of this clone is one. The genes are TRBV29-1 and TRBJ1-2, with D uncertain. V was shortened by 0 bases and J by 0 bases, with 14 bases between the two germline ends. This CDR3 region has 16 residues. Germline-derived CDR1 and CDR2 are SQVTM and ANQGSEA. The DNA of the CDR3 is TGCAGCGTTGAAGATCCCGGGAGCGCCACTAACTATGGCTACACCTTC. As protein: CSVEDPGSATNYGYTF.

This chain joins TRBV6-1 and TRBJ2-6, with D uncertain. The CDR3 totals 15 residues. V lost 8 bases and J lost 0, with 11 bases in between. CDR1 is MNHNS and CDR2 is SASEGT in the germline V gene. The CDR3 DNA sequence: TGTGCCAGCCATCCTCAGAGCTCTGGGGCCAACGTCCTGACTTTC. Translation: CASHPQSSGANVLTF.

The chain links TRBV5-4 to TRBJ2-7; D is unclear. The CDR3 has 14 residues. The V gene lost 4 bases and the J gene lost 3 bases, with 14 bases spanning the gap. The germline gives CDR1 SGHNT, CDR2 YYREEE (reference sequence). In nucleotides, the CDR3 is TGTGCCAGCAGCACGGACCTTTCTAACTACGAGCAGTACTTC. It specifies CASSTDLSNYEQYF. Variable domain in full (rest from reference TRBV5-4 and TRBJ2-7): ETGVTQSPTHLIKTRGQQVTLRCSSQSGHNTVSWYQQALGQGPQFIFQYYREEENGRGNFPPRFSGLQFPNYSSELNVNALELDDSALYLCASSTDLSNYEQYFGPGTRLTVT.

This clone was observed a handful of times. The chain carries TRBV19 and TRBJ1-1; D is uncertain. In germline, CDR1 is LNHDA, CDR2 SQIVND (reference sequence). The CDR3 is 13 residues long. V dropped 8 bases and J dropped 1 base, with 11 bases sitting between them. The chain's CDR3 is CASGIEPNTEAFF. In DNA, the CDR3 is TGTGCCAGTGGAATTGAGCCGAACACTGAAGCTTTCTTT.